One T cell receptor (beta chain) is described in this entry. The germline V gene encodes CDR1 MNHEY and CDR2 SMNVEV (reference sequence). Trimming removed 4 bases from V and 2 bases from J, with 12 bases in between. The CDR3 sequence is 14 residues long. These data come from a study of beta chain features in type 1 diabetes. Sorted populations were all over 95% pure. Reverse transcribing all isolated RNA meant expressed TCRB transcripts were sequenced. Assay used: immunoSEQ multiplex PCR; TCRdb lists only in-frame clones, some missing. Of hundreds of thousands of clones in the sample, more than 65% were seen once.

The TCR sequence derives from a man aged 25-45 years in good health. Source material: naive CD4+ T cells from blood. The V and J genes are TRBV27 and TRBJ2-7; no definite D call. In DNA, the CDR3 is TGTGCCAGCAGTTCCAGATTATCTACCTACGAGCAGTACTTC. As protein: CASSSRLSTYEQYF.